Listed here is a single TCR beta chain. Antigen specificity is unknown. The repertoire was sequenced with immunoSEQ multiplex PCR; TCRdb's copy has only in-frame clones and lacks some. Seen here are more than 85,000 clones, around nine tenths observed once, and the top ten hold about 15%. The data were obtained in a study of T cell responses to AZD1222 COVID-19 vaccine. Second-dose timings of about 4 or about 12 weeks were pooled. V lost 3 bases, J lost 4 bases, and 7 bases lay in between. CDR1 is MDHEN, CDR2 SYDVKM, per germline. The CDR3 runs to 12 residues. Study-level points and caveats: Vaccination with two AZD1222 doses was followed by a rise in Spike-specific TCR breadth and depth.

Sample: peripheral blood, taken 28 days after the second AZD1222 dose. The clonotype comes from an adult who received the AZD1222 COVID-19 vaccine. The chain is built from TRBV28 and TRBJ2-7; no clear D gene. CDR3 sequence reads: CASSLKVYEQYF. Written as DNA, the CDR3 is TGTGCCAGCAGTTTGAAGGTTTACGAGCAGTACTTC.